The clone carrying this T cell receptor beta chain appeared a few times. No antigen is known for it. An end of the junction does not agree with germline; a read error may underlie this. This record belongs to a study of T-cell memory formation after mild COVID-19. In the study overall: Each donor largely had its own TCR clusters. Findings and caveats of the study: Some clones that responded turned up in pre-infection memory, which suggests that cross-reactive memory joined in. Clones contracting day 15 to 85 were balanced CD4/CD8; later expanders leaned CD4+. Contracting CD4+ clones sat mainly in CM and EM; CD8+ in EMRA.

Using its own MiXCR run on the 5' RACE reads, TCRdb lists one record per CDR3 protein. The table records roughly 100,000 distinct CDR3 sequences, over 15% of them present only once. This CDR3 is built from 11 residues. Germline V CDR1 and CDR2: SGHDT, YYEEEE. This chain uses TRBV5-6 with TRBJ2-7, with D maybe TRBD2 (5 bases). This TCR was sampled from an adult woman who had mild COVID-19 (a few samples of this study predate the infection). Cell type and time point are not known. The sequencing input was PBMCs or a T cell subset sorted from them (not recorded which). The CDR3 nucleotides read TGTGCCAGCAGATCCACCGGGGTCCCATTCTTC. Translating it yields CASRSTGVPFF.